The 15 T cell receptor beta chains below all came from one sample that was sequenced in a study of T cell responses to AZD1222 COVID-19 vaccine. Sequencing used immunoSEQ multiplex PCR; TCRdb keeps in-frame clones, though not all of them. The repertoire holds more than 100,000 clones, roughly 85% seen once, with 7.9% in the top ten. The material sequenced was peripheral blood, taken 28 days after the second dose of the MenACWY control vaccine. The receptor set was obtained from an adult who received the MenACWY meningococcal vaccine as a control.

This sequence joins TRBV19 and TRBJ2-1, with TRBD2 matching 9 bases. Germline lookup yields CDR1 LNHDA and CDR2 SQIVND (reference sequence). V shed 7 bases, J shed 9 bases, and the junction held 10 bases outside the gene matches. This CDR3 has 14 residues. DNA for the CDR3: TGTGCCAGTAAAGAACGCGGGAGGGCCGGTGAGCAGTTCTTC. The encoded protein is CASKERGRAGEQFF.

The chain employs TRBV27 and TRBJ2-2; D is possibly TRBD1 (6 bases). This CDR3 region has 16 residues. From germline, CDR1 is MNHEY and CDR2 SMNVEV (reference sequence). V was pared by 2 bases and J by 4 bases, with 14 bases between. The CDR3 nucleotides are TGTGCCAGCAGTTTAAGGGACATCGGAGGCACCGGGGAGCTGTTTTTT. Residues: CASSLRDIGGTGELFF.

The chain employs TRBV29-1 and TRBJ1-5; 11 positions match TRBD1. The V gene end was trimmed by 6 bases and the J gene end by 6 bases; junction bases not matched to a gene: 7. CDR3 size: 14 residues. The germline CDR1 and CDR2 sequences are SQVTM and ANQGSEA. The CDR3 coding sequence is TGCAGCGTCGGGACAGGGGGGGGCGGTCAGCCCCAGCATTTT. It codes for CSVGTGGGGQPQHF.

This rearrangement joins TRBV19 to TRBJ1-2, with 8 bases lining up with TRBD1. CDR1 is LNHDA and CDR2 is SQIVND in the germline V gene (reference sequence). CDR3 size: 13 residues. V lost 7 bases, J lost 2 bases, and 3 bases stayed unmatched. The CDR3 nucleotides are TGTGCCAGTACCTGGACAGGGAACTATGGCTACACCTTC. Translating it yields CASTWTGNYGYTF.

The chain uses TRBV18 and TRBJ2-1; D gene uncertain. V was cut by 2 bases and J by 0 bases, with 8 bases left in between. CDR1 and CDR2 (germline): KGHSH, LQKENI. This CDR3 is 15 amino acids long. The CDR3 loop reads CASSPTTSSYNEQFF. The CDR3 nucleotides are TGTGCCAGCTCACCAACAACGAGCTCCTACAATGAGCAGTTCTTC. Filled out from reference TRBV18 and TRBJ2-1, the complete variable domain reads NAGVMQNPRHLVRRRGQEARLRCSPMKGHSHVYWYRQLPEEGLKFMVYLQKENIIDESGMPKERFSAEFPKEGPSILRIQQVVRGDSAAYFCASSPTTSSYNEQFFGPGTRLTVL.

The rearrangement joins TRBV6-5 to TRBJ1-5; a possible D gene is TRBD1 (5 bases). V lost 2 bases, J lost 12 bases, and 14 bases lay in between. CDR1 is MNHEY, CDR2 SVGAGI, per germline. The CDR3 consists of 13 residues. The CDR3 sequence: CASSYAFWGVQHF. The DNA of the CDR3 is TGTGCCAGCAGTTACGCTTTTTGGGGGGTCCAGCATTTT.

The V call is TRBV5-6, the J call TRBJ1-4, with TRBD1 identical over 9 bases. The germline CDR1 and CDR2 sequences are SGHDT and YYEEEE. With V trimmed by 5 bases and J by 5 bases, 7 bases remained unmatched. The CDR3 has 15 residues. CDR3 amino acids: CASRRGQGENEKLFF. The CDR3 region has the DNA TGTGCCAGCAGGAGGGGACAGGGAGAAAATGAAAAACTGTTTTTT.

V usage is TRBV9 and J usage is TRBJ2-7; TRBD2 agrees at 8 bases. The length of the CDR3 is 17 residues. Germline CDR1 and CDR2: SGDLS and YYNGEE. J was trimmed by 4 bases and V by 3 bases; bases with no gene match: 15. The CDR3 coding sequence is TGTGCCAGCAGCGGACGCACCGGGGGGGGCACTTGGTACGAGCAGTACGTC. Amino acids: CASSGRTGGGTWYEQYV.

The genes are TRBV5-5 and TRBJ2-5; either TRBD1 or TRBD2 may fit D (6 bases each). V lost 4 bases, J lost 2 bases, and 18 bases lay in between. Germline assignment: CDR1 SGHKS and CDR2 YYEKEE (reference sequence). The CDR3 has 16 residues. CDR3 sequence reads: CASSGIPRGAQETQYF. Written as DNA, the CDR3 is TGTGCCAGCAGCGGTATACCTAGGGGGGCGCAAGAGACCCAGTACTTC.

The chain recombines TRBV20-1 with TRBJ2-4; D is uncertain. Per germline, CDR1 DFQATT and CDR2 SNEGSKA (reference sequence). Trimming left V 4 bases short and J 0 bases short, with 13 bases between. The CDR3 covers 15 residues. The CDR3 spells CSANDDNLAKNIQYF. CDR3 nucleotides: TGCAGTGCTAATGACGACAACCTAGCCAAAAACATTCAGTACTTC.

The chain links TRBV6-5 to TRBJ1-1, with TRBD1 matching over 9 bases. Germline V lookup: CDR1 MNHEY, CDR2 SVGAGI. V lost 4 bases to trimming and J lost 7 bases; unmatched junction nucleotides: 7. The CDR3 runs 14 residues. CDR3: CASSFRTGDNEAFF. CDR3 sequence (DNA): TGTGCCAGCAGTTTCCGGACAGGGGATAATGAAGCTTTCTTT.

This chain connects TRBV9 to TRBJ1-3; tentative D call: TRBD1 (6 bases). Germline CDR1 reads SGDLS; CDR2 reads YYNGEE. Trimming took off 0 bases at V and 4 bases at J, with 14 bases between the two ends. The CDR3 runs 16 residues. The CDR3 sequence: CASSVVGGATGNTIYF. In DNA, the CDR3 is TGTGCCAGCAGCGTAGTCGGGGGCGCGACCGGAAACACCATATATTTT.

The V call is TRBV6-2 or TRBV6-3, the J call TRBJ2-4, with TRBD1 identical over 7 bases. Germline V lookup: CDR1 MNHEY, CDR2 SVGEGT. Unmatched junction bases numbered 7, after V lost 5 bases and J lost 0 bases. The CDR3 is made up of 16 amino acids. CDR3 sequence reads: CASSPGTVIAKNIQYF. Written as DNA, the CDR3 is TGTGCCAGCAGTCCCGGGACAGTTATAGCCAAAAACATTCAGTACTTC.

The chain couples TRBV4-2 to TRBJ2-3, with D possibly matching TRBD2 (5 bases). The CDR3 is made up of 19 amino acids. Trimming left V 0 bases short and J 0 bases short, with 19 bases between. Looked up from germline, CDR1 is LGHNA and CDR2 is YNFKEQ. This chain's CDR3 is CASSQDEGTRESSTDTQYF. The CDR3 DNA sequence: TGTGCCAGCAGCCAAGATGAGGGCACTAGAGAGTCTAGCACAGATACGCAGTATTTT.

The J gene is TRBJ2-7, the V gene TRBV24-1; D not resolved. CDR1 and CDR2 (germline): KGHDR, SFDVKD. This CDR3 has 15 residues. The ends were cut back, 4 bases at V and 0 bases at J, with 12 bases in the middle. The CDR3 DNA follows: TGTGCCACCAGTGACCCGGGCCGCAGCTCCTACGAGCAGTACGTC. Translation gives CATSDPGRSSYEQYV.